This T cell receptor beta chain derives from a study of shared clonotypes between healthy human individuals. Study-level points and caveats: Naive CD4 clonotypes overlapped across a few donors at roughly 5.1%.

As concerns this clone: The antigen is unknown.

Germline V CDR1 and CDR2: MNHNY, SVGAGI (reference sequence). This CDR3 has 14 amino acids. Trimming at V came to 7 bases and at J to 8 bases, leaving 8 bases not matched to a gene. The assay was carried out at the deep level. Sequenced by immunoSEQ multiplex PCR; TCRdb stores in-frame clones only, minus some. The table lists about 1 million clones, 65% to 75% of them singletons. The sample taken for sequencing was memory CD4+ T cells sorted from blood. The subset denotes: CD45RA-negative fraction. This chain links TRBV6-6 with TRBJ2-1, with 10 bases identical to TRBD2. The receptor comes from a young man in good health. The CDR3 sequence: CASTRTSGGYEQFF. As DNA, the CDR3 is TGTGCCAGCACCAGGACTAGCGGAGGATATGAGCAGTTCTTC.